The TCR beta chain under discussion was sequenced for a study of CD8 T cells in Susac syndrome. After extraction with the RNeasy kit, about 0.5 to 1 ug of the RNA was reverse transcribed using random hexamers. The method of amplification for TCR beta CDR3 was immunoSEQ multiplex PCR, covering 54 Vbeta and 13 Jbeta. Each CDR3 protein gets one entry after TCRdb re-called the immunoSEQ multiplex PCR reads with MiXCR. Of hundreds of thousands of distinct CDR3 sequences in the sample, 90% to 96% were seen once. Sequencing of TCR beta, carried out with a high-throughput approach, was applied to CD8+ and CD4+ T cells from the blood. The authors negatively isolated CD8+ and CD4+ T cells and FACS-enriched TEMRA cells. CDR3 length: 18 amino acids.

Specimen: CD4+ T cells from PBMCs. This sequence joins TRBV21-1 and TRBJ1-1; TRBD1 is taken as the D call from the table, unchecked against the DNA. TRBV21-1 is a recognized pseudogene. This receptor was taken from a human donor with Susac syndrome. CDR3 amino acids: CASSKKRPKGGVNTEAFF. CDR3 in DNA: TGTGCCAGCAGCAAAAAACGACCGAAGGGGGGCGTGAACACTGAAGCTTTCTTT.